The 2 T cell receptor beta chains given below trace back to one sample, sequenced in a study of beta chain features in type 1 diabetes. General observations from the study: Moderate yet significant TCRB CDR3 shortening was seen in Type 1 diabetes patients in all four CD4+ subsets.

Investigators reverse transcribed all isolated RNA, so they sequenced expressed TCRB transcripts. TCRdb keeps only in-frame clones here, not all; method: immunoSEQ multiplex PCR. This sample has hundreds of thousands of clones, with roughly an eighth found just once. Their cognate antigens are unknown. Material for sequencing was naive CD4+ T cells from blood. These receptors originate from a man between 18 and 35 years old with type 1 diabetes.

The table lists this clone with a few counts. This chain links TRBV7-3 with TRBJ2-1, with TRBD2 matching 8 bases. The CDR3 runs 14 residues. Germline V gene lookup returns CDR1 SGHTA and CDR2 FQGTGA. Trimming took 5 bases from V and 8 from J; bases not matched to a gene: 8. CDR3 residues: CASSQGLGPDEQFF. The CDR3 DNA sequence: TGTGCCAGCAGCCAGGGACTAGGCCCCGATGAGCAGTTCTTC.

This chain connects TRBV5-1 to TRBJ2-1, with D perhaps matching TRBD2 (6 bases). V lost 4 bases and J lost 6, with 26 bases in between. The germline V gene has CDR1 SGHRS and CDR2 YFSETQ. There are 18 residues in the CDR3. CDR3: CASSDHTLGAGLGNEQFF. CDR3 coding DNA: TGCGCCAGCAGCGATCATACCCTAGGGGCGGGATTGGGCAATGAGCAGTTCTTC. Full variable domain (remainder filled in from reference TRBV5-1 and TRBJ2-1): KAGVTQTPRYLIKTRGQQVTLSCSPISGHRSVSWYQQTPGQGLQFLFEYFSETQRNKGNFPGRFSGRQFSNSRSEMNVSTLELGDSALYLCASSDHTLGAGLGNEQFFGPGTRLTVL.